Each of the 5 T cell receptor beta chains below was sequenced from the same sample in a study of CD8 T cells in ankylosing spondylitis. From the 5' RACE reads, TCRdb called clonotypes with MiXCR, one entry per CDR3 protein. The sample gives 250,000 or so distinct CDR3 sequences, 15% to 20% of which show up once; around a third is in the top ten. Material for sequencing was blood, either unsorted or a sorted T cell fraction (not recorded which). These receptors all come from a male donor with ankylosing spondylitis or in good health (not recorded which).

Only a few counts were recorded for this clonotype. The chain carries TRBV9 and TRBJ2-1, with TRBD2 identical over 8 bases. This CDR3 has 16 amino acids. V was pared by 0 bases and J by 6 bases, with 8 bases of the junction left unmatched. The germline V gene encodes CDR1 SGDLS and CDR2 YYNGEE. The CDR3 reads CASSVEGTGGGNEQFF. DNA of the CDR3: TGTGCCAGCAGCGTAGAGGGAACGGGAGGGGGCAATGAGCAGTTCTTC. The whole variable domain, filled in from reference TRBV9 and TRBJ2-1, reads DSGVTQTPKHLITATGQRVTLRCSPRSGDLSVYWYQQSLDQGLQFLIQYYNGEERAKGNILERFSAQQFPDLHSELNLSSLELGDSALYFCASSVEGTGGGNEQFFGPGTRLTVL.

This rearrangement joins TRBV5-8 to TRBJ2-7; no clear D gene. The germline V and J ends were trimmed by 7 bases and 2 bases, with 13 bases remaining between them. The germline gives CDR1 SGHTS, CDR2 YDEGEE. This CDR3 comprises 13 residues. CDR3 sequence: CASPQEQTYEQYF. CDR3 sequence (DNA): TGTGCCAGCCCCCAAGAACAGACCTACGAGCAGTACTTC.

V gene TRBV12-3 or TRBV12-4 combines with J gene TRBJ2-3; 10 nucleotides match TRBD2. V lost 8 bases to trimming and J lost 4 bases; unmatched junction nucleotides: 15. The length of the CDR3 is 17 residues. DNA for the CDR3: TGTGCCAGCGGGGAGACTAGCGGGCCCCCCTTGGCAGATACGCAGTATTTT. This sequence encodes CASGETSGPPLADTQYF.

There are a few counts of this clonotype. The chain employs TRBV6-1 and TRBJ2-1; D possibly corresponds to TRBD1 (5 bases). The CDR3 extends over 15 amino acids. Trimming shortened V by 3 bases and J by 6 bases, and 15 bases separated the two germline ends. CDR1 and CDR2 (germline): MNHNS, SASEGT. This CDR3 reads CASSDHRRNFNEQFF. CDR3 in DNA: TGTGCCAGCAGTGACCACAGGAGAAACTTCAATGAGCAGTTCTTC.

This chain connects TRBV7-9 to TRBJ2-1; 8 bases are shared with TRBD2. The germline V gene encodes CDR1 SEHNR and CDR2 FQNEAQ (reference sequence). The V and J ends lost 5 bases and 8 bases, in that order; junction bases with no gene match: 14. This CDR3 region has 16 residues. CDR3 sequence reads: CASSGAGTRGRHEQFF. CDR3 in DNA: TGTGCCAGCAGCGGAGCCGGGACTAGAGGTCGACATGAGCAGTTCTTC.